Listed below are T cell receptor beta chains from one sample, sequenced in a study of Graves' ophthalmopathy and Graves' hyperthyroidism. MiXCR, applied by TCRdb to the multiplex PCR reads, yields one record per CDR3 protein. Of about 700,000 distinct CDR3 sequences in the sample, about 38% were seen once. The sequenced material came from peripheral blood. The receptors were sampled from an adult man with Graves' ophthalmopathy. Each CDR3 is given with its conserved first and last residue. Fields, in order: J gene, clone size, D gene, V gene, CDR3 DNA, CDR3 protein. A D gene is named only where the DNA matches it firmly. Some rows mark clone size as missing; the rest say once, few, many or name a class of expanded clone.

>TRBJ2-5|.|.|TRBV29-1
TGCAGCGCGGGACCTGATGGCGAGACCCAGTACTTC
CSAGPDGETQYF
>TRBJ2-7|few|.|TRBV12-3/TRBV12-4
TGTGCCAGCAGTTACTCGGGACCCACAGTCCACGAGCAGTACTTC
CASSYSGPTVHEQYF
>TRBJ1-3|.|.|TRBV20-1
TGCAGTGCTAGACCCGTCTCTGGAAGCACCATATATTTT
CSARPVSGSTIYF
>TRBJ2-5|.|TRBD2|TRBV10-2
TGTGCCAGCAGTTCCGGGGGGGCGGTGACCCAGTACTTC
CASSSGGAVTQYF
>TRBJ2-5|few|TRBD2|TRBV19
TGTGCCAGTTCACGACTAGCGGGAGAGGGGACCCAGTACTTC
CASSRLAGEGTQYF
>TRBJ2-2|many|.|TRBV20-1
TGCAGTGCTAGAGGTCCAGTGGGGGGGGAGCTGTTTTTT
CSARGPVGGELFF
>TRBJ1-5|many|.|TRBV12-3/TRBV12-4
TGTGCCAGCAGTTTGTACAACCTCGGCAATCAGCCCCAGCATTTT
CASSLYNLGNQPQHF
>TRBJ1-4|many|.|TRBV7-2
TGTGCCAGCAGCGGGGCGGGGAATAATGAAAAACTGTTTTTT
CASSGAGNNEKLFF
>TRBJ2-7|many|.|TRBV11-2
TGTGCCACCGGAGGGGGCGTCGGCTACGAGCAGTACTTC
CATGGGVGYEQYF
>TRBJ1-6|few|.|TRBV2
TGTGCCAGCAGTTTAGAGGCAGCTTATAATTCACCCCTCCACTTT
CASSLEAAYNSPLHF
>TRBJ2-7|few|TRBD1|TRBV19
TGTGCCAGTAGTATAGGCCGGGACAGGGTATACGAGCAGTACTTC
CASSIGRDRVYEQYF
>TRBJ1-2|many|.|TRBV20-1
TGCAGTGCCATGCAGGGGTATGGCTACACCTTC
CSAMQGYGYTF
>TRBJ1-5|.|TRBD1|TRBV24-1
TGTGCCACCAGCGGCTGCCATCTACTCGAGGACAGGGGTGAAGTTTATAGCAATCAGCCCCAGCATTTT
CATSGCHLLEDRGEVYSNQPQHF